The clone carrying this T cell receptor (beta chain) has at least ten counts. The antigen is not known. Pregnancy or lactation, uncontrolled infections and other autoimmune diseases were grounds for excluding patients. The sample is drawn from a study of Graves' ophthalmopathy and Graves' hyperthyroidism. Study outcomes and limitations: With roughly 65% sensitivity and about 72% specificity, the model predicted ophthalmopathy progression. Blood contained most expanded thyroid clonotypes exceeding 0.001 frequency.

Trimming shortened V by 3 bases and J by 0 bases, and 14 bases separated the two germline ends. From germline, CDR1 is SGHAT and CDR2 FQNNGV. The length of the CDR3 is 16 residues. Amplification from RNA transcripts yielded the TCR beta CDR3 regions. The first round was an RT-PCR with HTBI primers, and the second round was a multiplex PCR. TCRdb processed the multiplex PCR reads anew with MiXCR; each CDR3 protein has one entry. The profile shows 600,000 to 650,000 distinct CDR3 sequences, about 20% of them singletons. V gene TRBV11-2 combines with J gene TRBJ1-2; no reliable D call. The receptor was derived from a woman aged 18-29 years with stable Graves' hyperthyroidism. Some clones in this sample may be carry-over from other donors' samples. Sequencing input: peripheral blood. The CDR3 here is CASSLSTGSANYGYTF. The CDR3 coding sequence is TGTGCCAGCAGCTTGTCTACCGGTTCAGCTAACTATGGCTACACCTTC.